There are a few counts of the clone carrying this TCR beta chain. Antigen: not known. Other nucleotide sequences from this sample produce the same CDR3. This sample is drawn from a study of shared clonotypes between healthy human individuals. Study-wide findings and caveats: Among donors, the sharing of clonotypes was expected to be influenced by sequencing depth. A handful of donors showed sharing of approximately 5% of naive CD4 clonotypes. Compared with memory subsets, naive subsets generally had larger estimated richness.

The CDR3 extends over 13 amino acids. The V end lost 2 bases, the J end lost 5 bases, and 9 bases lay between the germline ends. Germline V lookup: CDR1 SNHLY, CDR2 FYNNEI. Tens of thousands of T cell genomes, or approximately 190 ng DNA, went into the sorted-subset replicate PCRs. The table came from immunoSEQ multiplex PCR; TCRdb's copy has only in-frame clones and leaves some out. The table includes hundreds of thousands of clones, around 90% detected once. What was sequenced was memory CD8+ T cells sorted from blood. Subset indicated: CD45RO+ cells pooled with CCR7-negative TemRA cells. The TCR originated in a man aged 18 to 35 in good health. The rearrangement joins TRBV2 to TRBJ1-2, with D possibly matching TRBD1 (5 bases). CDR3 sequence reads: CASSELGAYGYTF. In DNA form, the CDR3 reads TGTGCCAGCAGTGAATTAGGGGCTTATGGCTACACCTTC.